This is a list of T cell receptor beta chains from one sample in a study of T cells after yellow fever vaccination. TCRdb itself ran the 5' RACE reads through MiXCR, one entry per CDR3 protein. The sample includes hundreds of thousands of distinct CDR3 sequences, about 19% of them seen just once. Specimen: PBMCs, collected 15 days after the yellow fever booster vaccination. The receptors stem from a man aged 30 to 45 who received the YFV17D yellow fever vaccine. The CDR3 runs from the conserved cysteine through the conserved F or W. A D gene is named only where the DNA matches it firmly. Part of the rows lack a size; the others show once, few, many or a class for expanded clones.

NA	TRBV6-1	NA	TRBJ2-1	TGTGCCAGCAAAAAGGAGACTAGCTCCTACAATGAGCAGTTCTTC	CASKKETSSYNEQFF
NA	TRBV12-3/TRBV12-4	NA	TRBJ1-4	TGTGCCAGCAGTTTGGGGGGAGAGGAAAAACTGTTTTTT	CASSLGGEEKLFF
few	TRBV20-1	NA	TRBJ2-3	TGCAGTGCTAGTGAAGGGGTAGATACGCAGTATTTT	CSASEGVDTQYF
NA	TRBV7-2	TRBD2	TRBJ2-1	TGTGCCAGCAGCTTAAACGCGGGAGGGACGGGGAATGAGCAGTTCTTC	CASSLNAGGTGNEQFF
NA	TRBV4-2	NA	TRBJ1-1	TGTGCCAGCAGCCGGTGGGAGCTGAACACTGAAGCTTTCTTT	CASSRWELNTEAFF
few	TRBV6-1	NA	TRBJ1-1	TGTGCCAGCAGACAACTCCTCAGGACTGAAGCTTTCTTT	CASRQLLRTEAFF
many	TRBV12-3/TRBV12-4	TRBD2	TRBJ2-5	TGTGCCAGCAGTGTGACTAGCGGGAGAGAGACCCAGTACTTC	CASSVTSGRETQYF
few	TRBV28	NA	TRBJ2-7	TGTGCCAGCAGACAGGGCATAGACGAGCAGTACTTC	CASRQGIDEQYF
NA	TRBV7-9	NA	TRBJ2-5	TGTGCCAGCAGCATGACGAGGGAAGCGAAGACCCAGTACTTC	CASSMTREAKTQYF
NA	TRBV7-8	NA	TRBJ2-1	TGTGCCAGCAGCTTAGCGATCCGGGGAGGAAGGGGCAATGAGCAGTTCTTC	CASSLAIRGGRGNEQFF
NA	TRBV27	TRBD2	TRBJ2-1	TGTGCCAGCAGAGCGGGAGGTAGGTCCTACAATGAGCAGTTCTTC	CASRAGGRSYNEQFF
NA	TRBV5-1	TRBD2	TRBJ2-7	TGCGCCAGCAGCTTGGGAGGGACTAGCGGCAGGAGCTCCTACGAGCAGTACTTC	CASSLGGTSGRSSYEQYF
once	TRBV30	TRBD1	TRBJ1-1	TGTGCCTGGAATCCTGGGACAGGGGGCATTCTAGCTTTCTTT	CAWNPGTGGILAFF
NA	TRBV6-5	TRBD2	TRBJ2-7	TGTGCCAGCAGTTACACGATAGCGGGAGGGCTCGACGAGCAGTACTTC	CASSYTIAGGLDEQYF
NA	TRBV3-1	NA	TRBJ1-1	TGTGCCAGCAGCCCGGACCAGAACACTGAAGCTTTCTTT	CASSPDQNTEAFF
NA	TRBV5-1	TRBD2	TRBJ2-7	TGCGCCAGCAGCCACTGGGGGGGGAACTCCTACGAGCAGTACTTC	CASSHWGGNSYEQYF
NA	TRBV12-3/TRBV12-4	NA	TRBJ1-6	TGTGCCAGCAGTTTCAACTGGGAAAATTCACCCCTCCACTTT	CASSFNWENSPLHF
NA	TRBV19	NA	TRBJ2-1	TGTGCCAGTAGCCGGACGTCGATCTACAATGAGCAGTTCTTC	CASSRTSIYNEQFF
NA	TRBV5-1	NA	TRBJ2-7	TGCGCCAGCAGCTCCTGGGATGGGGACGGCTACGAGCAGTACTTC	CASSSWDGDGYEQYF
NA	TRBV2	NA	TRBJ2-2	TGTGCCAGCACAAACAGGGGGGAGCTGTTTTTT	CASTNRGELFF
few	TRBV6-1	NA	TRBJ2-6	TGTGCCAGCGCGAAGGCGTGGGCCAACGTCCTGACTTTC	CASAKAWANVLTF
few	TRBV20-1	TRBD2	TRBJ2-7	TGCAGTGCCTTTACTAGCGGGGAAGCCTACGAGCAGTACTTC	CSAFTSGEAYEQYF
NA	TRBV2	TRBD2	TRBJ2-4	TGTGCCAGCGGGCCAGTGGGACTAGCGGGCGGCATTCAGTACTTC	CASGPVGLAGGIQYF